This TCR beta chain comes out of a study of T cells in Graves' hyperthyroidism and ophthalmopathy. RNA transcripts gave rise to amplified TCR beta CDR3 regions. During a first-round RT-PCR of the TCR CDR3, the HTBI primer set was used. In TCRdb, the multiplex PCR reads were re-called with MiXCR into one record per CDR3 protein. The sample shows fewer than 110,000 distinct CDR3 sequences, 15% to 20% of them seen only once. Trimming cost V 0 bases and J 1 base, with 6 bases left between them. Germline V gives CDR1 GTSNPN, CDR2 SVGIG (reference sequence). The CDR3 is 13 residues long. This clonotype was detected ten times or more.

The origin of this receptor is a woman aged 45-59 years with Graves' hyperthyroidism. Sequenced input: blood. This chain links TRBV30 with TRBJ1-1; the D is unclear. The CDR3 nucleotides read TGTGCCTGGAGTGTCTTGTCGAACACTGAAGCTTTCTTT. It specifies CAWSVLSNTEAFF. Full variable domain (remainder filled in from reference TRBV30 and TRBJ1-1): SQTIHQWPATLVQPVGSPLSLECTVEGTSNPNLYWYRQAAGRGLQLLFYSVGIGQISSEVPQNLSASRPQDRQFILSSKKLLLSDSGFYLCAWSVLSNTEAFFGQGTRLTVV.